This TCR beta chain is drawn from a study of patients and donors after allogeneic stem cell transplantation. The CDR3 is 13 amino acids. Trimming removed 10 bases from V and 2 bases from J, with 14 bases in between. TCRdb analysed the RT-PCR reads with MiXCR anew, one entry per CDR3 protein. The sample records roughly 200,000 distinct CDR3 sequences, around two fifths being singletons. The J gene is TRBJ1-2, the V gene TRBV12-3 or TRBV12-4; weak D call: TRBD1 (6 bases). The clonotype was recovered from a human donor who was either an allogeneic HSCT recipient or a stem cell or donor lymphocyte infusion donor (not recorded which). It is not recorded whose cells these are; they may come from a transplant donor. Sequenced material: blood, either unsorted or a sorted T cell fraction (not recorded which). The CDR3: CATRDTLNYGYTF. CDR3 nucleotide sequence: TGTGCCACCCGGGACACCTTAAACTATGGCTACACCTTC.